Listed below are T cell receptor beta chains from one sample, sequenced in a study of T-cell memory formation after mild COVID-19. TCRdb independently ran MiXCR on the 5' RACE reads; one entry per CDR3 protein. The table has some 410,000 distinct CDR3 sequences, 20% to 25% seen once. Sequencing was done on a sample of PBMCs or a T cell subset sorted from them (not recorded which). These receptors were taken from an adult woman who had mild COVID-19 (a few samples of this study predate the infection). Cell type and time point are not known. Each CDR3 is given with its conserved first and last residue. A D gene is named only where the DNA matches it firmly. The size entry is marked missing in some rows and otherwise reads once, few, many or a size class.

d_gene: TRBD1
abundance: NA
j_gene: TRBJ1-5
v_gene: TRBV18
len: 14
CDR3nt: TGTGCCAGCTCTCGAGGGGGCGTAGGTCAGCCCCAGCATTTT
CDR3aa: CASSRGGVGQPQHF

d_gene: NA
abundance: NA
j_gene: TRBJ2-1
v_gene: TRBV24-1
len: 16
CDR3nt: TGTGCCACCAGTGATGTCGGGGGCACTAAAGGTAGTGAGCAGTTCTTC
CDR3aa: CATSDVGGTKGSEQFF

d_gene: TRBD1
abundance: NA
j_gene: TRBJ1-3
v_gene: TRBV5-1
len: 14
CDR3nt: TGCGCCAGCAGCACGCGGACAGGAGGAAACACCATATATTTT
CDR3aa: CASSTRTGGNTIYF

d_gene: NA
abundance: many
j_gene: TRBJ1-4
v_gene: TRBV20-1
len: 12
CDR3nt: TGCAGTGCTAGGAGTCTTAATGAAAAACTGTTTTTT
CDR3aa: CSARSLNEKLFF

d_gene: TRBD1
abundance: few
j_gene: TRBJ2-7
v_gene: TRBV6-6
len: 14
CDR3nt: TGTGCCAGCACTCCGGGACAGGGCACCTACGAGCAGTACTTC
CDR3aa: CASTPGQGTYEQYF

d_gene: NA
abundance: NA
j_gene: TRBJ1-1
v_gene: TRBV18
len: 13
CDR3nt: TGTGCCAGCTCCCCCGGGATTTCCACTGAAGCTTTCTTT
CDR3aa: CASSPGISTEAFF

d_gene: NA
abundance: few
j_gene: TRBJ2-7
v_gene: TRBV12-3/TRBV12-4
len: 14
CDR3nt: TGTGCCAGCAGTACTTCTGAGGTGGTCCACGAGCAGTACTTC
CDR3aa: CASSTSEVVHEQYF

d_gene: NA
abundance: many
j_gene: TRBJ2-4
v_gene: TRBV5-6
len: 16
CDR3nt: TGTGCCAGCAGCTACAGGACAGTACTAGCCAAAAACATTCAGTACTTC
CDR3aa: CASSYRTVLAKNIQYF

d_gene: NA
abundance: NA
j_gene: TRBJ2-5
v_gene: TRBV6-5
len: 15
CDR3nt: TGTGCCAGCAGTTATACCCCGACAGGTTCAGAGACCCAGTACTTC
CDR3aa: CASSYTPTGSETQYF

d_gene: NA
abundance: few
j_gene: TRBJ2-7
v_gene: TRBV10-3
len: 15
CDR3nt: TGTGCCATCAGTTTTGGGGGGACAGCCTTCTACGAGCAGTACTTC
CDR3aa: CAISFGGTAFYEQYF

d_gene: TRBD2
abundance: few
j_gene: TRBJ2-6
v_gene: TRBV25-1
len: 16
CDR3nt: TGTGCCAGCAGTCTAGCGGGGGGACCTGGGGCCAACGTCCTGACTTTC
CDR3aa: CASSLAGGPGANVLTF

d_gene: NA
abundance: NA
j_gene: TRBJ1-2
v_gene: TRBV20-1
len: 14
CDR3nt: TGCAGTGCTAGGGACACAGGGCCGGACTATGGCTACACCTTC
CDR3aa: CSARDTGPDYGYTF

d_gene: NA
abundance: few
j_gene: TRBJ1-4
v_gene: TRBV20-1
len: 18
CDR3nt: TGCAGTGCTAGAAGACAGGTCGGGAATACCGCAACTAATGAAAAACTGTTTTTT
CDR3aa: CSARRQVGNTATNEKLFF

d_gene: NA
abundance: few
j_gene: TRBJ1-1
v_gene: TRBV6-5
len: 16
CDR3nt: TGTGCCAGCAGTTACTCGACAGATTTCGTAGGCACTGAAGCTTTCTTT
CDR3aa: CASSYSTDFVGTEAFF

d_gene: NA
abundance: NA
j_gene: TRBJ2-7
v_gene: TRBV6-5
len: 14
CDR3nt: TGTGCCAGCAGTAAGGGGGGTAGCGTCTACGAGCAGTACTTC
CDR3aa: CASSKGGSVYEQYF

d_gene: TRBD2
abundance: few
j_gene: TRBJ2-3
v_gene: TRBV7-6
len: 17
CDR3nt: TGTGCCAGCAGCTTAGAGACTAGCGGGGGCTACACAGATACGCAGTATTTT
CDR3aa: CASSLETSGGYTDTQYF

d_gene: NA
abundance: NA
j_gene: TRBJ2-2
v_gene: TRBV19
len: 15
CDR3nt: TGTGCCAGTCTGGTCGGGACACAGAACACCGGGGAGCTGTTTTTT
CDR3aa: CASLVGTQNTGELFF

d_gene: NA
abundance: NA
j_gene: TRBJ2-4
v_gene: TRBV29-1
len: 11
CDR3nt: TGCAGCGTTAGGGGGGAAAACATTCAGTACTTC
CDR3aa: CSVRGENIQYF

d_gene: NA
abundance: NA
j_gene: TRBJ2-5
v_gene: TRBV5-1
len: 15
CDR3nt: TGCGCCAGCAGCTTGGAAGAGGGAGGAGGAGAGACCCAGTACTTC
CDR3aa: CASSLEEGGGETQYF

d_gene: NA
abundance: few
j_gene: TRBJ1-2
v_gene: TRBV18
len: 16
CDR3nt: TGTGCCAGCTCACCCCGGGACACCCTGGGATATTATGGCTACACCTTC
CDR3aa: CASSPRDTLGYYGYTF

d_gene: NA
abundance: few
j_gene: TRBJ1-6
v_gene: TRBV6-5
len: 14
CDR3nt: TGTGCCAGCAGAGACCGACAGCATAATTCACCCCTCCACTTT
CDR3aa: CASRDRQHNSPLHF

d_gene: NA
abundance: NA
j_gene: TRBJ2-6
v_gene: TRBV7-8
len: 20
CDR3nt: TGTGCCAGCAGCCCCCTAGGGTTATGGGAATCCCTATCTGGGGCCAACGTCCTGACTTTC
CDR3aa: CASSPLGLWESLSGANVLTF